This T cell receptor beta chain came from a study of blood T cell repertoires in COVID-19. On the study more broadly: The study drew acute and convalescent COVID-19 samples from the United States, Italy and Spain. T cells, B-cell-depleted T cells, or PBMCs provided the cDNA or gDNA that served as material.

Germline V lookup: CDR1 SGHNT, CDR2 YYREEE (reference sequence). The CDR3 is 12 amino acids. Between the trimmed V and J ends, which lost 4 bases and 11 bases, there was a span of 12 bases. In the original workflow: It was from reference gene primer amplification that nucleated cell counts were estimated. TCRdb's table, derived via immunoSEQ multiplex PCR, lists solely in-frame clones and lacks some. V, J and clone size reflect that table, while D and trimming were determined from the DNA. The sample shows fewer than 90,000 clones, roughly 95% of them seen only once. This chain connects TRBV5-4 to TRBJ1-4; D might be TRBD1 (5 bases). Input material: peripheral blood. This clonotype was sampled from a human donor with active COVID-19. The donor label of this sample is uncertain. The CDR3 DNA is TGTGCCAGCAGCGCGGGGACGGGCAAACTGTTTTTT. It yields the protein CASSAGTGKLFF.